This note documents a single T cell receptor beta chain sequence. Assay used: immunoSEQ multiplex PCR; TCRdb lists only in-frame clones, some missing. Found here are about 200,000 clones, about 87% of them singletons; the top ten hold 1.2%. This sample is part of a study of blood T cell repertoires in COVID-19. Whole-study context: The cDNA or gDNA used as material had been derived from T cells, B-cell-depleted T cells, or PBMCs.

Per germline, CDR1 SEHNR and CDR2 FQNEAQ (reference sequence). This CDR3 contains 14 residues. V was trimmed by 1 base and J by 0 bases, leaving 6 bases between them. The sequence derives from a man aged 30-40 years who had recovered from COVID-19. Sequencing was done on a sample of PBMCs or T cells enriched from blood (not recorded which). V is TRBV7-9 and J is TRBJ1-1; the D is unclear. The CDR3 nucleotides are TGTGCCAGCAGCTTAGTCAGTATGAACACTGAAGCTTTCTTT. This encodes CASSLVSMNTEAFF.